This T cell receptor (beta chain) was documented in a study of shared clonotypes between healthy human individuals (dated by TCRdb to 2018 to 2021). For context, the study as a whole: The cohort comprised two women and a few men aged 18 to 49 years. For each donor, CD4 naive and CD4 memory were each run on three plates, CD8 naive on two plates, and CD8 memory on one plate. Blood TCR repertoires of a handful of healthy adults were deeply sequenced to estimate repertoire size and the extent of clonotype sharing between individuals. To increase sequencing depth and limit assay-specific biases, TCR repertoire library preparation and sequencing were carried out by different laboratories using diverse techniques. Per donor, leukapheresis produced somewhere between about 0.8 and 9 billion PBMCs. What the work shows at the level of the full study, not this receptor alone: Sampling was limited to blood, and TCR repertoires in tissue likely differ from TCR repertoires in blood. Rarefaction of sorted-subset datasets indicated incomplete sequencing despite the large sequencing depth. Across several donors, roughly 5% of naive CD4, approximately 4% of naive CD8, around 2.5% of memory CD4, and about 0.44% of memory CD8 clonotypes were shared. The small number of donors limited the genetic and exposure-history diversity represented. Naive subsets generally had larger estimated clonotype richness than memory subsets. Clonotypes shared by all four sorted-subset donors showed higher generation probabilities than non-shared clonotypes. Pairwise subsampling led to the expectation that sequencing depth would affect the degree of clonotype sharing among donors.

The sample holds many counts of this clone. Its antigen remains unidentified. Base qualities are missing; no much larger clone stands one base away. The donors were healthy, HIV-negative adults with no recently reported acute infections or vaccinations. Every donor was a Caucasian adult residing in Nashville, Tennessee, USA. CD4+ T cells were enriched by magnetic negative selection; naive cells were then positively selected on CD45RA, and the negative fraction formed the memory subset. Blood was collected by leukapheresis, and PBMCs were isolated by Ficoll-Histopaque density gradient centrifugation and then cryopreserved in liquid nitrogen vapor phase. Analytical flow cytometry was used to check the purity and quantity of each magnetically sorted T cell population. Genomic DNA was isolated from every sorted fraction and measured by UV absorbance on a Nanodrop 2000c. CDR1 and CDR2 are drawn from the germline V gene: MGHRA, YSYEKL. The CDR3 covers 17 residues, taking in both the cysteine and the phenylalanine. The DNA shown is the 51-base CDR3, in frame from base 1. The germline V and J ends show losses of 2 bases and 2 bases respectively, and no gene match explains 9 bases of the junction.

Using the deep immunoSEQ assay, TCR CDR3 regions were amplified from genomic DNA by multiplex PCR. Extracted genomic DNA from each cell subset was spread evenly across all wells of several immunoSEQ 96-well plates, with each plate serving as a replicate. For sorted subsets, each replicate PCR was loaded with about 0.2 ug genomic DNA, equivalent to 25,000 to 30,000 T cell genomes. Purified libraries were measured with a Qubit 3.0 fluorometer, size-checked on a Bioanalyzer 2100, and measured again with the KAPA Library Quantification kit. Every immunoSEQ 96-well plate was sequenced on a dedicated single-read 150-cycle Illumina NextSeq 550 flow cell. In the paper's pipeline: Because the immunoSEQ output held only junctional sequences and lacked quality scores, the filtering could not match the filtering applied to full-length reads. To assign V/J genes and CDR3, sequences were annotated against IMGT germline references using PyIR, a Python wrapper for IgBLAST v1.9. Reads were removed for weak V/J assignments (E-value above 1e-6), missing CDR3, stop codons, out-of-frame junctions, or ambiguous translated residues. V3J clonotypes were defined as sequences sharing an identical inferred V gene, J gene, and CDR3 amino acid sequence. Percentage overlap between repertoires was calculated by dividing the number of shared unique clonotypes by the size of the smaller repertoire. Repertoire richness was assessed with RTK rarefaction, the Chao1 estimator, and Recon v2.1 estimates of unobserved clonotypes. For all TCRbeta clonotypes obtained by the gDNA method from a handful of donors, generation probabilities were computed with OLGA. TCRdb's version of the immuneACCESS table is confined to in-frame rearrangements and falls short of the full clone set. An unresolved V gene accounts for under half of the shortfall where checked; the remainder is of unknown origin. Clone size and the V and J calls come from that table; the DNA yielded D and trimming. In this sample the table shows 950,000 to 1,300,000 clones, around 76% of which occur a single time. Around 1.5% of the sample is held by the ten biggest clonotypes.

In this chain, TRBV4-1 is recombined with TRBJ2-3; 8 central bases correspond to TRBD2. The sample was memory CD4+ T cells sorted from blood. The meaning of the sample's cell subset or site label: CD45RA-negative fraction. The receptor was isolated from a man aged 18-30 years in good health. The CDR3 in this case is CASSQSGAGGSTDTQYF. The base sequence is TGCGCCAGCAGCCAATCCGGTGCGGGAGGCTCCACAGATACGCAGTATTTT.